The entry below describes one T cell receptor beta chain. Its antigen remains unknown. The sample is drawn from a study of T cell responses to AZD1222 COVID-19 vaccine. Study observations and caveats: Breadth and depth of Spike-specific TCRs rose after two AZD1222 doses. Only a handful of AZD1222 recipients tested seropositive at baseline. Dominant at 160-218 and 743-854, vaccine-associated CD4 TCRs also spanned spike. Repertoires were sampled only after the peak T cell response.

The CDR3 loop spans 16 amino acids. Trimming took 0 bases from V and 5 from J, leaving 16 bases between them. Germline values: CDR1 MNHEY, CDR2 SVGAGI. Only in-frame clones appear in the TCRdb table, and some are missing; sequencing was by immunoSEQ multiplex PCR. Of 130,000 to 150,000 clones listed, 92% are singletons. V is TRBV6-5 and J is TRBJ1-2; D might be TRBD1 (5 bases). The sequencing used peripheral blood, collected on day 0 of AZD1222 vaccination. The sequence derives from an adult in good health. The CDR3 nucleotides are TGTGCCAGCAGTTACTCAGGGGTGGGCCTTAGGTATGGCTACACCTTC. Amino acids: CASSYSGVGLRYGYTF.